A single sample gave rise to the 3 T cell receptor beta chains below, sequenced in a study of blood T cell repertoires in COVID-19. Sequencing was performed with immunoSEQ multiplex PCR; in TCRdb, only in-frame clones are kept and a portion is missing. This table has 150,000 to 200,000 clones, over 75% appearing once. What was sequenced was peripheral blood. Source of these receptors: a human donor in a cohort sampled during active COVID-19.

There are a few counts of this clone. The rearrangement joins TRBV19 to TRBJ1-2; D ambiguous. The CDR3 totals 14 residues. Germline-derived CDR1 and CDR2 are LNHDA and SQIVND (reference sequence). V gave up 4 bases and J gave up 0 bases, with 9 bases separating them. The CDR3 nucleotides are TGTGCCAGTAGTACGCGTATGGCTAACTATGGCTACACCTTC. It yields the protein CASSTRMANYGYTF.

This clone has more than one count but fewer than ten. V is TRBV7-3 and J is TRBJ1-1; 9 nucleotides align to TRBD1. Germline V CDR1 and CDR2: SGHTA, FQGTGA. J was trimmed by 5 bases and V by 6 bases; bases with no gene match: 4. The CDR3 runs 13 residues. The CDR3: CASSKDRGTEAFF. The CDR3 coding sequence is TGTGCCAGCAGTAAAGACAGGGGGACTGAAGCTTTCTTT.

The chain joins TRBV21-1 to TRBJ2-5; the DNA was not used to check the table's D call, TRBD1. TRBV21-1 is given as a pseudogene. The CDR3 covers 17 residues. The CDR3 is CAIYTLREQGFQETQYF. In nucleotides, the CDR3 is TGTGCCATCTACACCCTCAGGGAACAAGGATTTCAAGAGACCCAGTACTTC.